The 21 T cell receptor beta chains below all came from one sample that was sequenced in a study of T cell repertoires in cytomegalovirus infection. TCRdb re-called the reads through MiXCR, storing one row per CDR3 protein. Among some 700,000 distinct CDR3 sequences listed, 30% to 35% were seen once. The antigens of these receptors remain unknown. Material: cultured PBMCs, obtained from culture after CMV antigen stimulation. The receptor set was obtained from a human donor in good health (CMV status not recorded). Some clones in this sample may be carry-over from other donors' samples.

This clonotype was found many times. This sequence joins TRBV7-9 and TRBJ1-1; possibly TRBD1 for D (5 bases). V lost 5 bases to trimming and J lost 1 base, with 20 bases between them. The CDR3 has 17 residues. CDR1 is SEHNR, CDR2 FQNEAQ, per germline (reference sequence). CDR3 amino acids: CASSHRSGRRGNTEAFF. The CDR3 DNA reads as TGTGCCAGCAGCCACCGGTCGGGGCGGCGTGGGAACACTGAAGCTTTCTTT.

For the CDR3, the DNA is TGTGCCAGCAGTTATGGTGGTTCACCCTACGAGCAGTACTTC. Protein: CASSYGGSPYEQYF. The chain joins TRBV6-5 to TRBJ2-7, with D uncertain. In germline, CDR1 is MNHEY, CDR2 SVGAGI. This CDR3 is 14 amino acids long. V gave up 3 bases and J gave up 2 bases, with 11 bases separating them.

This clonotype was counted at least ten times. The V and J genes are TRBV7-6 and TRBJ2-7; no firm D call. The CDR3 extends over 13 amino acids. Per germline, CDR1 SGHVS and CDR2 FNYEAQ. V dropped 5 bases and J dropped 3 bases, with 11 bases sitting between them. The DNA for the CDR3 is TGTGCCAGCAGCCCCCGCCCAAACTACGAGCAGTACTTC. Protein: CASSPRPNYEQYF.

A few counts support this clonotype. CDR3 loop: CASSPGLAASYNEQFF. CDR3 coding DNA: TGTGCCAGCAGTCCAGGACTAGCGGCTTCCTACAATGAGCAGTTCTTC. The chain is built from TRBV28 and TRBJ2-1; TRBD2 aligns across 10 bases. CDR1 and CDR2 (germline): MDHEN, SYDVKM. This CDR3 has 16 amino acids. V lost 5 bases and J lost 1; bases outside the gene matches: 5.

The chain has TRBV11-2 and TRBJ2-7; maybe TRBD2 (7 bases). The CDR3 covers 15 residues. V was cut by 2 bases and J by 6 bases, with 17 bases left in between. Germline CDR1 and CDR2: SGHAT and FQNNGV. CDR3 nucleotide sequence: TGTGCCAGCAGCTTAAGTGGGGGGGCGATTGGCGAGCAGTACTTC. Protein product: CASSLSGGAIGEQYF.

This clonotype was detected only a few times. V usage is TRBV28 and J usage is TRBJ2-5, with a possible D match to TRBD1 (6 bases). V was pared by 6 bases and J by 5 bases, with 16 bases between. This CDR3 region has 14 residues. Germline CDR1 MDHEN, CDR2 SYDVKM. CDR3 DNA: TGTGCCAGCAGCTCCGGACAGTTGGGGGAGACCCAGTACTTC. Its protein product is CASSSGQLGETQYF. The entire variable domain, with the rest obtained from reference TRBV28 and TRBJ2-5, is as follows: DVKVTQSSRYLVKRTGEKVFLECVQDMDHENMFWYRQDPGLGLRLIYFSYDVKMKEKGDIPEGYSVSREKKERFSLILESASTNQTSMYLCASSSGQLGETQYFGPGTRLLVL.

The CDR3 sequence: CSATGGGQETQYF. In nucleotides, the CDR3 is TGCAGTGCCACCGGCGGGGGACAAGAGACCCAGTACTTC. The chain carries TRBV20-1 and TRBJ2-5; 7 bases agree with TRBD2. Germline V gene data show CDR1 as DFQATT and CDR2 as SNEGSKA (reference sequence). CDR3 length: 13 amino acids. J was trimmed by 2 bases and V by 6 bases; bases with no gene match: 6.

In this sample, this clonotype turned up many times. The chain is built from TRBV7-2 and TRBJ2-5, with 8 bases lining up with TRBD1. This CDR3 has 15 residues. V was pared by 1 base and J by 2 bases, with 3 bases of the junction left unmatched. Germline CDR1 SGHTA, CDR2 FQGNSA. CDR3 nucleotides: TGTGCCAGCAGCTTAGGAACAGGGGGGCAAGAGACCCAGTACTTC. It specifies CASSLGTGGQETQYF.

The count of this clonotype is one. The rearrangement joins TRBV9 to TRBJ2-6; D unclear. The V end lost 0 bases, the J end lost 0 bases, and 7 bases lay between the germline ends. CDR1 and CDR2 (germline): SGDLS, YYNGEE. The CDR3 covers 16 residues. The CDR3 DNA is TGTGCCAGCAGCGTAGGGCTCACCTCTGGGGCCAACGTCCTGACTTTC. Residues: CASSVGLTSGANVLTF.

With respect to this clonotype: Being one base from a much bigger clone, this may be a read error. The chain joins TRBV6-1 to TRBJ2-1; D unresolved. This CDR3 is 12 amino acids long. V was cut by 9 bases and J by 4 bases, with 10 bases left in between. Germline CDR1 reads MNHNS; CDR2 reads SASEGT. CDR3 region: CASESKYNEQFF. The CDR3, as DNA: TGTGCCAGTGAATCCAAGTACAATGAGCAGTTCTTC.

This clonotype was detected a few times. The gene calls are TRBV7-2 and TRBJ1-2, with D maybe TRBD1 (6 bases). Germline loops: CDR1 SGHTA, CDR2 FQGNSA. CDR3 length: 20 amino acids. V was clipped by 5 bases and J by 1 base, with 29 bases between them. The CDR3: CASSQTRQGLIREVNYGYTF. The DNA of the CDR3 is TGTGCCAGCAGCCAGACCCGTCAGGGGCTGATTCGGGAGGTTAACTATGGCTACACCTTC.

This clonotype has just a few counts. The CDR3 region is CSVVHGNTEAFF. The DNA for the CDR3 is TGCAGCGTTGTTCACGGGAACACTGAAGCTTTCTTT. This chain joins TRBV29-1 and TRBJ1-1; D gene uncertain. The germline gives CDR1 SQVTM, CDR2 ANQGSEA. There are 12 residues in the CDR3. V gave up 4 bases and J gave up 1 base, with 7 bases separating them.

The chain uses TRBV5-4 and TRBJ2-4, with D perhaps TRBD1 or TRBD2 (5 bases each). Deletions cut 7 bases from V and 4 bases from J, with 12 bases between. CDR3 length: 13 amino acids. Per the germline V gene, CDR1 is SGHNT and CDR2 is YYREEE (reference sequence). The CDR3 DNA reads as TGTGCCAGCTCGGGGACGGGGAAAAACATTCAGTACTTC. Its protein product is CASSGTGKNIQYF. The full variable domain, in which reference TRBV5-4 and TRBJ2-4 provide the parts outside the CDR3, is ETGVTQSPTHLIKTRGQQVTLRCSSQSGHNTVSWYQQALGQGPQFIFQYYREEENGRGNFPPRFSGLQFPNYSSELNVNALELDDSALYLCASSGTGKNIQYFGAGTRLSVL.

The CDR3 bases are TGTGCCAGTAGCCAAACCCCACAGGGGGCGGGTGAGACCCAGTACTTC. Translation: CASSQTPQGAGETQYF. The chain employs TRBV19 and TRBJ2-5, with 9 bases identical to TRBD1. The V gene end was trimmed by 6 bases and the J gene end by 5 bases; junction bases not matched to a gene: 13. Germline V CDR1 and CDR2: LNHDA, SQIVND (reference sequence). The CDR3 extends over 16 amino acids. The full variable domain, in which reference TRBV19 and TRBJ2-5 provide the parts outside the CDR3, is DGGITQSPKYLFRKEGQNVTLSCEQNLNHDAMYWYRQDPGQGLRLIYYSQIVNDFQKGDIAEGYSVSREKKESFPLTVTSAQKNPTAFYLCASSQTPQGAGETQYFGPGTRLLVL.

This clonotype was detected only a few times. The chain has TRBV7-4 and TRBJ2-1, with 11 bases lining up with TRBD2. The CDR3 loop spans 15 amino acids. Per germline, CDR1 SGHVT and CDR2 SQSDAQ. The J segment lost 7 bases and the V segment lost 6 bases, leaving 8 bases of the junction unmatched. DNA for the CDR3: TGTGCCAGCAGTCCCGGGACTAGCGGAGATAATGAGCAGTTCTTC. This codes for CASSPGTSGDNEQFF.

The J gene is TRBJ2-7, the V gene TRBV6-1, with a possible D match to TRBD2 (5 bases). This CDR3 contains 17 residues. The V end lost 5 bases, the J end lost 0 bases, and 20 bases lay between the germline ends. Looked up from germline, CDR1 is MNHNS and CDR2 is SASEGT. The CDR3 DNA reads TGTGCCAGCAGTCTAGCCCCCGCTAGCATGAGCTCCTACGAGCAGTACTTC. Its translation is CASSLAPASMSSYEQYF.

This chain connects TRBV7-2 to TRBJ1-4; weak D call: TRBD1 (5 bases). The V and J ends lost 1 base and 6 bases respectively, with 12 bases between them. CDR3 size: 15 residues. Germline CDR1 and CDR2: SGHTA and FQGNSA. DNA of the CDR3: TGTGCCAGCAGCTTAGTTGGAGTGGGGGATGAAAAACTGTTTTTT. It translates to CASSLVGVGDEKLFF. Using reference TRBV7-2 and TRBJ1-4 for the parts outside the CDR3, the full variable domain is GAGVSQSPSNKVTEKGKDVELRCDPISGHTALYWYRQSLGQGLEFLIYFQGNSAPDKSGLPSDRFSAERTGGSVSTLTIQRTQQEDSAVYLCASSLVGVGDEKLFFGSGTQLSVL.

The V and J genes are TRBV7-2 and TRBJ2-1, with TRBD2 identical over 9 bases. Germline V lookup: CDR1 SGHTA, CDR2 FQGNSA. The junction had 5 bases not matched to a gene; V was cut back by 0 bases and J by 14 bases. This CDR3 is built from 13 residues. As DNA, the CDR3 is TGTGCCAGCAGCTTAGCGAGACAGCGGGGGGAGTTCTTC. Residues: CASSLARQRGEFF. Complete variable domain (other parts from reference TRBV7-2 and TRBJ2-1): GAGVSQSPSNKVTEKGKDVELRCDPISGHTALYWYRQSLGQGLEFLIYFQGNSAPDKSGLPSDRFSAERTGGSVSTLTIQRTQQEDSAVYLCASSLARQRGEFFGPGTRLTVL.

The V call is TRBV6-5, the J call TRBJ2-6; D is unresolved. The CDR3 spans 18 residues. V lost 4 bases and J 0 bases, leaving 16 bases between the germline ends. Germline V lookup: CDR1 MNHEY, CDR2 SVGAGI. This chain's CDR3 is CASSFWTDPHSGANVLTF. DNA for the CDR3: TGTGCCAGCAGTTTTTGGACGGACCCGCACTCTGGGGCCAACGTCCTGACTTTC.

A few counts support this clonotype. The chain couples TRBV7-2 to TRBJ1-5, with no clear D. Trimming removed 4 bases at V and 6 bases at J, with 10 bases between. The CDR3 totals 13 residues. Germline V gene sequence: CDR1 SGHTA, CDR2 FQGNSA. CDR3 sequence: CASSSGLAQPQHF. The CDR3 DNA sequence: TGTGCCAGCAGCTCCGGACTCGCTCAGCCCCAGCATTTT.

A note on this clonotype: Compared with germline, one end of the junction differs, possibly owing to a read error. The chain recombines TRBV12-3 or TRBV12-4 with TRBJ2-1; 8 bases line up with TRBD1. This CDR3 contains 11 residues. This CDR3 reads CASSSGGMWAF. The CDR3 DNA sequence: TGTGCCAGCAGTTCAGGGGGCATGTGGGCCTTC.